Listed below are T cell receptor beta chains from one sample, sequenced in a study of T cell responses to AZD1222 COVID-19 vaccine. The method was immunoSEQ multiplex PCR; TCRdb's version includes in-frame clones alone and lacks a portion of them. Here the sample spans 130,000 to 150,000 clones, about 86% being singletons. Sequencing was performed on peripheral blood, taken 28 days after the second AZD1222 dose. The receptors were gathered from an adult who received the AZD1222 COVID-19 vaccine. Both conserved end residues are part of each CDR3. D genes are given only for firm matches. Clone size, where shown, is once, few, many, or a class for clones that have expanded.

clone_size: NA
d_call: TRBD2
v_call: TRBV4-1
j_call: TRBJ2-7
cdr3_aa: CASSQDRVGGRGGTFEQYF
cdr3_nt: TGCGCCAGCAGCCAAGATCGGGTTGGTGGGCGGGGGGGAACCTTCGAGCAGTACTTC

clone_size: NA
d_call: TRBD1
v_call: TRBV11-2
j_call: TRBJ2-6
cdr3_aa: CASSLTGVAGANVLTF
cdr3_nt: TGTGCCAGCAGCTTGACAGGGGTTGCTGGGGCCAACGTCCTGACTTTC

clone_size: NA
d_call: NA
v_call: TRBV10-3
j_call: TRBJ2-3
cdr3_aa: CAIAGRAGGQPDTQYF
cdr3_nt: TGTGCCATCGCGGGGCGCGCAGGGGGTCAGCCAGATACGCAGTATTTT

clone_size: few
d_call: NA
v_call: TRBV10-1
j_call: TRBJ2-2
cdr3_aa: CASSGILATGELFF
cdr3_nt: TGCGCCAGCAGTGGTATTCTAGCCACCGGGGAGCTGTTTTTT

clone_size: NA
d_call: TRBD1
v_call: TRBV7-9
j_call: TRBJ1-1
cdr3_aa: CASSSDREAFF
cdr3_nt: TGTGCCAGCAGCTCGGACAGGGAAGCTTTCTTT

clone_size: NA
d_call: NA
v_call: TRBV7-5
j_call: TRBJ2-7
cdr3_aa: CARSLAPLAGGTFGCRYF
cdr3_nt: TGTGCCAGAAGCTTAGCTCCACTAGCGGGAGGAACTTTCGGCTGTCGGTACTTC

clone_size: NA
d_call: NA
v_call: TRBV6-1
j_call: TRBJ1-6
cdr3_aa: CASSEQNSPLHF
cdr3_nt: TGTGCCAGCAGTGAACAGAATTCACCCCTCCACTTT

clone_size: NA
d_call: NA
v_call: TRBV7-9
j_call: TRBJ1-6
cdr3_aa: CASTLLSPLHF
cdr3_nt: TGTGCCAGCACCTTATTGTCACCCCTCCACTTT

clone_size: once
d_call: NA
v_call: TRBV3-1/TRBV3-2
j_call: TRBJ1-6
cdr3_aa: CASSQGQTFGSPLHF
cdr3_nt: TGTGCCAGCAGCCAAGGACAAACCTTCGGTTCACCCCTCCACTTT

clone_size: NA
d_call: TRBD2
v_call: TRBV27
j_call: TRBJ2-1
cdr3_aa: CASSTYLAGVLSYNEQFF
cdr3_nt: TGTGCCAGCAGTACGTACCTAGCGGGAGTTTTGTCCTACAATGAGCAGTTCTTC

clone_size: NA
d_call: NA
v_call: TRBV6-5
j_call: TRBJ1-2
cdr3_aa: CASSYAPPGANYGYTF
cdr3_nt: TGTGCCAGCAGTTACGCCCCCCCAGGGGCTAACTATGGCTACACCTTC

clone_size: NA
d_call: NA
v_call: TRBV5-1
j_call: TRBJ2-1
cdr3_aa: CASSTGVGPYNEQFF
cdr3_nt: TGCGCCAGCAGCACCGGTGTAGGCCCCTACAATGAGCAGTTCTTC

clone_size: NA
d_call: NA
v_call: TRBV4-1
j_call: TRBJ1-6
cdr3_aa: CASSQQTGAENSPLHF
cdr3_nt: TGCGCCAGCAGCCAACAAACCGGGGCGGAGAATTCACCCCTCCACTTT

clone_size: NA
d_call: NA
v_call: TRBV18
j_call: TRBJ2-7
cdr3_aa: CASSPNRGNYEQYF
cdr3_nt: TGTGCCAGCTCACCCAATCGCGGGAACTACGAGCAGTACTTC

clone_size: NA
d_call: NA
v_call: TRBV30
j_call: TRBJ1-1
cdr3_aa: CAWSEGVAYTEAFF
cdr3_nt: TGTGCCTGGAGCGAGGGAGTGGCCTACACTGAAGCTTTCTTT

clone_size: NA
d_call: NA
v_call: TRBV3-1/TRBV3-2
j_call: TRBJ1-1
cdr3_aa: CASSQALRPFAEAFF
cdr3_nt: TGTGCCAGCAGCCAAGCCCTACGACCATTTGCTGAAGCTTTCTTT

clone_size: NA
d_call: NA
v_call: TRBV3-1/TRBV3-2
j_call: TRBJ2-1
cdr3_aa: CASSVGPGVNEQFF
cdr3_nt: TGTGCCAGCAGCGTCGGCCCAGGTGTCAATGAGCAGTTCTTC

clone_size: NA
d_call: NA
v_call: TRBV19
j_call: TRBJ1-2
cdr3_aa: CASSMGPTGSYGYTF
cdr3_nt: TGTGCCAGTAGTATGGGCCCGACAGGCAGCTATGGCTACACCTTC

clone_size: once
d_call: TRBD1
v_call: TRBV28
j_call: TRBJ2-6
cdr3_aa: CASSDRGVRSGANVLTF
cdr3_nt: TGTGCCAGCAGCGACAGGGGAGTACGGTCTGGGGCCAACGTCCTGACTTTC

clone_size: NA
d_call: TRBD2
v_call: TRBV11-3
j_call: TRBJ2-1
cdr3_aa: CASSLNPTSGAYNEQFF
cdr3_nt: TGTGCCAGCAGCTTAAATCCGACTAGCGGGGCTTACAATGAGCAGTTCTTC

clone_size: NA
d_call: NA
v_call: TRBV5-1
j_call: TRBJ2-1
cdr3_aa: CASSFGTGVINEQFF
cdr3_nt: TGCGCCAGCAGCTTCGGGACGGGAGTCATTAATGAGCAGTTCTTC